This record concerns one T cell receptor beta chain sequence. Authors' analysis steps: Nucleated cell number was recorded as an estimate derived from reference gene primer amplification. Some clones are missing from TCRdb's copy, which holds only in-frame ones; the method was immunoSEQ multiplex PCR. V and J calls and clone size are copied from that table; D and trimming were computed from the DNA. The table records some 69,000 clones, about 90% of them present only once. The data were taken from a study of blood T cell repertoires in COVID-19. Across the whole study: Both acute and convalescent COVID-19 samples were obtained from the United States, Italy and Spain.

CDR3 length equals 15 residues. Germline V gene lookup returns CDR1 GTSNPN and CDR2 SVGIG (reference sequence). With 1 base clipped from V and 4 bases from J, the junction kept 6 bases outside the gene matches. One Seattle source followed patients from active infection through their disease course. The sequence came from a middle-aged man with COVID-19, enrolled during active disease. Sequencing was performed on peripheral blood. The chain employs TRBV30 and TRBJ2-3; 9 nucleotides match TRBD2. CDR3 in amino acids: CAWSGAGGPADTQYF. The CDR3 DNA sequence: TGTGCCTGGAGTGGGGCGGGAGGGCCGGCAGATACGCAGTATTTT.